The 18 T cell receptor beta chains given below trace back to one sample, sequenced in a study of blood T cell repertoires in COVID-19 (dated by TCRdb to about 2020). Preparation of the library involved the immunoSEQ multiplex PCR assay. TCRdb's version of the immuneACCESS table is confined to in-frame rearrangements and falls short of the full clone set. An unresolved V gene accounts for under half of the shortfall where checked; the remainder is of unknown origin. This sample gives tens of thousands of clones in total; roughly 88% of them show up just once. The top ten clones comprise 2% of the sample. Sequencing input: peripheral blood. The source is a man between 25 and 39 years old with acute or convalescent COVID-19.

In its sample, this clone was seen a few times. The chain combines TRBV27 with TRBJ2-6; 8 nucleotides align to TRBD1. This CDR3 comprises 19 residues. Trimming at V came to 2 bases and at J to 0 bases, leaving 9 bases not matched to a gene. In germline, CDR1 is MNHEY, CDR2 SMNVEV (reference sequence). The CDR3 DNA reads as TGTGCCAGCAGTTTACTCCGCCCAGGGGGCTTCTCTGGGGCCAACGTCCTGACTTTC. Protein: CASSLLRPGGFSGANVLTF. The variable domain in full, completed from reference TRBV27 and TRBJ2-6, reads EAQVTQNPRYLITVTGKKLTVTCSQNMNHEYMSWYRQDPGLGLRQIYYSMNVEVTDKGDVPEGYKVSRKEKRNFPLILESPSPNQTSLYFCASSLLRPGGFSGANVLTFGAGSRLTVL.

This sequence joins TRBV6-2 or TRBV6-3 and TRBJ1-4, with D possibly being TRBD1 (5 bases). This CDR3 is built from 16 residues. Germline lookup yields CDR1 MNHEY and CDR2 SVGEGT. V lost 0 bases to trimming and J lost 4 bases, with 12 bases between them. The CDR3 region is CASSYSSRQLNEKLFF. The CDR3 DNA reads as TGTGCCAGCAGTTACTCGTCTCGACAGCTTAATGAAAAACTGTTTTTT.

V and J are TRBV30 and TRBJ1-3; weak D call: TRBD1 (5 bases). The CDR3 extends over 14 amino acids. Per germline, CDR1 GTSNPN and CDR2 SVGIG (reference sequence). V was trimmed by 4 bases and J by 0 bases, leaving 10 bases between them. CDR3 amino acids: CAWTRAASGNTIYF. CDR3 in DNA: TGTGCCTGGACCAGGGCGGCCTCTGGAAACACCATATATTTT.

This chain links TRBV6-2 or TRBV6-3 with TRBJ1-2; D possibly corresponds to TRBD1 (6 bases). V lost 5 bases, J lost 4 bases, and 11 bases lay in between. The CDR3 loop spans 13 amino acids. Germline CDR1 reads MNHEY; CDR2 reads SVGEGT. CDR3 loop: CASSVTGSYGYTF. Here the CDR3 DNA reads TGTGCCAGCAGTGTGACAGGATCCTATGGCTACACCTTC.

The chain uses TRBV3-1 (or the pseudogene TRBV3-2) and TRBJ2-5, with 7 bases lining up with TRBD1. V shed 5 bases and J 1 base; nucleotides not matched to a gene: 4. The CDR3 runs to 14 residues. The germline gives CDR1 LGHDT, CDR2 YNNKEL (reference sequence). CDR3 sequence reads: CASSANRGQETQYF. As DNA, the CDR3 is TGTGCCAGCAGCGCGAACAGGGGCCAAGAGACCCAGTACTTC.

The chain links TRBV6-1 to TRBJ1-5; 7 bases are a match to TRBD1. The CDR3 has 16 amino acids. V gave up 2 bases and J gave up 4 bases; unmatched junction bases: 8. Germline V gene data show CDR1 as MNHNS and CDR2 as SASEGT. This chain's CDR3 is CASSERDRITNQPQHF. The CDR3 region has the DNA TGTGCCAGCAGTGAAAGGGACAGAATCACGAATCAGCCCCAGCATTTT.

The chain carries TRBV5-1 and TRBJ2-5; D is perhaps TRBD1 (7 bases). The germline CDR1 and CDR2 sequences are SGHRS and YFSETQ. The CDR3 sequence is 15 residues long. The V end lost 5 bases, the J end lost 0 bases, and 14 bases lay between the germline ends. CDR3 region: CASREGAYDQETQYF. The CDR3, as DNA: TGCGCCAGCAGGGAGGGGGCTTACGACCAAGAGACCCAGTACTTC.

The V gene is TRBV7-9, the J gene TRBJ2-3; 11 bases match TRBD2. Germline V gene sequence: CDR1 SEHNR, CDR2 FQNEAQ (reference sequence). V shed 5 bases, J shed 2 bases, and the junction held 9 bases outside the gene matches. The CDR3 runs to 17 residues. This CDR3 reads CASSPSTSGGNTDTQYF. The CDR3 region has the DNA TGTGCCAGCAGCCCGAGCACTAGCGGGGGAAACACAGATACGCAGTATTTT.

The CDR3 nucleotides are TGTGCCAGCAGCAGAGATGGACAGCAAGAGACCCAGTACTTC. Protein product: CASSRDGQQETQYF. This sequence joins TRBV9 and TRBJ2-5, with D possibly being TRBD1 (6 bases). The V gene's germline CDR1 is SGDLS and CDR2 YYNGEE. The V and J ends lost 4 bases and 2 bases respectively, with 12 bases between them. The CDR3 sequence is 14 residues long.

This clone is a singleton in its sample. The chain employs TRBV27 and TRBJ1-2, with D possibly TRBD1 on 6 matching bases. V dropped 5 bases and J dropped 6 bases, with 22 bases sitting between them. CDR3 size: 16 residues. Germline values: CDR1 MNHEY, CDR2 SMNVEV (reference sequence). CDR3 in DNA: TGTGCCAGCAGTCCGGACAGAACAGGGCCTCATCATGGCTACACCTTC. It yields the protein CASSPDRTGPHHGYTF.

This chain links TRBV5-1 with TRBJ2-6, with TRBD1 as a possible D gene (7 bases). The ends were cut back, 0 bases at V and 2 bases at J, with 12 bases in the middle. CDR3 size: 17 residues. Germline V lookup: CDR1 SGHRS, CDR2 YFSETQ. The CDR3 region is CASSLAGGGAGANVLTF. CDR3 sequence (DNA): TGCGCCAGCAGCTTGGCTGGAGGGGGCGCTGGGGCCAACGTCCTGACTTTC.

This sequence joins TRBV7-6 and TRBJ1-4; TRBD1 matches at 7 bases. The V and J ends lost 3 bases and 4 bases, in that order; junction bases with no gene match: 11. Germline CDR1 SGHVS, CDR2 FNYEAQ. This CDR3 region has 17 residues. CDR3 residues: CASSFLAPGGINEKLFF. In DNA form, the CDR3 reads TGTGCCAGCAGCTTCTTAGCGCCAGGGGGTATTAATGAAAAACTGTTTTTT.

The chain is built from TRBV7-8 and TRBJ1-3, with D hard to call. The V end lost 1 base, the J end lost 4 bases, and 5 bases lay between the germline ends. Germline lookup yields CDR1 SGHVS and CDR2 FQNEAQ. This CDR3 has 13 residues. This CDR3 is CASSLDMGNTIYF. In DNA form, the CDR3 reads TGTGCCAGCAGCTTAGATATGGGAAACACCATATATTTT.

The chain links TRBV19 to TRBJ1-3; D is possibly TRBD1 (5 bases). This CDR3 spans 13 amino acids. Looked up from germline, CDR1 is LNHDA and CDR2 is SQIVND (reference sequence). Trimming stripped 5 bases from V and 4 bases from J, with 9 bases between. DNA for the CDR3: TGTGCCAGTAGTGAGTACAGGGGAAACACCATATATTTT. It codes for CASSEYRGNTIYF.

This chain joins TRBV29-1 and TRBJ2-1, with TRBD1 as a possible D gene (6 bases). The V and J ends lost 2 bases and 9 bases respectively, with 11 bases between them. Germline loops: CDR1 SQVTM, CDR2 ANQGSEA. The length of the CDR3 is 12 residues. CDR3 sequence (DNA): TGCAGCGTTGAACCAACAGGGACTGAGCAGTTCTTC. The encoded protein is CSVEPTGTEQFF.

The CDR3 loop reads CASSSWVSGATEAFF. CDR3 coding DNA: TGCGCCAGCAGCTCCTGGGTCTCTGGGGCGACTGAAGCTTTCTTT. The chain has TRBV5-1 and TRBJ1-1; tentatively, D is TRBD1 (5 bases). V gave up 3 bases and J gave up 5 bases, with 17 bases separating them. CDR1 and CDR2 (germline): SGHRS, YFSETQ. The length of the CDR3 is 15 residues.

The V call is TRBV19, the J call TRBJ2-1; D possibly corresponds to TRBD2 (7 bases). V lost 6 bases and J lost 15, with 21 bases in between. CDR1 LNHDA and CDR2 SQIVND come from the germline V gene (reference sequence). This CDR3 has 13 residues. For the CDR3, the DNA is TGTGCCAGTAGATCCTCGGGGGGCCCCAGCCTGTTCTTC. It encodes CASRSSGGPSLFF.

This clone is a singleton in its sample. This sequence joins TRBV30 and TRBJ1-2; 8 nucleotides line up with TRBD1. In germline, CDR1 is GTSNPN, CDR2 SVGIG (reference sequence). V shed 0 bases, J shed 3 bases, and the junction held 15 bases outside the gene matches. The CDR3 runs to 18 residues. CDR3 protein: CAWSVIKLEGQGYYGYTF. CDR3 sequence (DNA): TGTGCCTGGAGTGTTATTAAGTTGGAAGGACAGGGCTACTATGGCTACACCTTC.